These T cell receptor beta chains were read from a single sample in a study of Tregs in tolerant kidney transplant recipients. Antigens for these TCRs are unknown. The data were produced by immunoSEQ multiplex PCR, yet TCRdb's version contains in-frame clones alone and is incomplete. The sample includes about 350 clones, approximately 37% of them seen just once. Sequenced input: Tregs from blood cultured with allogeneic cells. Receptors were obtained from a human patient who received a combined kidney and bone marrow transplant. Some T cells may be transferred from the graft donor. Both conserved end residues are part of each CDR3.

j_gene | v_gene | CDR3aa
TRBJ2-7 | TRBV28 | CASSYQLLDRSYEQYF
TRBJ1-2 | TRBV5-5 | CASRFGVSRKTYGF
TRBJ1-2 | TRBV11-2 | CASSSRHNLGKTYGYTF
TRBJ1-2 | TRBV6-1 | CASSGRNSMRKIYGYTF
TRBJ1-4 | TRBV7-9 | CASSPSGEGRSRNEKLFF
TRBJ2-7 | TRBV2 | CASIFSGQGFFGGLYEQYF
TRBJ2-1 | TRBV6-5 | CASRRGFRGVNEQFF
TRBJ1-2 | TRBV7-9 | CASSPPGGPNYGYTF
TRBJ2-7 | TRBV7-2 | CASSSGGGLPRREQYF
TRBJ2-7 | TRBV27 | CASSGQGSSYEQYF
TRBJ2-6 | TRBV11-3 | CASSVLHDPRQSRANVLTF
TRBJ1-4 | TRBV28 | CASSSPGGATNEKLFF
TRBJ2-3 | TRBV28 | CASSSYPGLAVKSPSTDTQYF
TRBJ1-5 | TRBV13 | CASRAGRLSDQPQHF
TRBJ2-1 | TRBV11-2 | CASSTSGIPYNEQFF
TRBJ1-2 | TRBV7-9 | CASSRRRYHGKIYGYTF
TRBJ2-3 | TRBV28 | CASSYPSGGAYTDTQYF
TRBJ2-1 | TRBV11-2 | CASSPSFGEGGNEQFF
TRBJ2-5 | TRBV5-1 | CASSLDGGGNQETQYF
TRBJ1-6 | TRBV11-2 | CASSFVTTNSPLHF
TRBJ2-7 | TRBV11-3 | CASSPDQNYEQYF
- | TRBV2 | CASIFSGQGFFGGLYEQYF
TRBJ2-7 | TRBV7-9 | CASSPDQNYEQYF
TRBJ2-5 | TRBV12-5 | CASGEFNWIIVDETQYF
TRBJ1-6 | TRBV11-2 | CASSFGTTNSPLHF
TRBJ1-1 | TRBV7-2 | CASSPSPGSTEAFF
TRBJ2-5 | TRBV4-2 | CASSLGDRAEKETQYF
TRBJ2-1 | TRBV28 | CASSGGSWEQFF
TRBJ1-5 | TRBV10-3 | CAISEGTGYSNQPQHF
TRBJ1-1 | TRBV7-7 | CASSLDFTSNTEAFF
TRBJ2-6 | TRBV5-8 | CASQSSQSTQSRANVLTF
TRBJ2-2 | TRBV10-1 | CASSDQDLSGELFF
TRBJ2-7 | TRBV2 | CASRSTGTGTYEQYF
TRBJ1-1 | TRBV7-5 | CASSLDFTSNTEAFF
TRBJ2-7 | TRBV4-2 | CASSQGFDGTGTSGSYEQYF
TRBJ1-1 | TRBV11-2 | CASSLDFTSNTEAFF
TRBJ2-1 | TRBV30 | CAWSGGKVGNEQFF
TRBJ2-1 | TRBV4-2 | CASSTSGIPYNEQFF
TRBJ1-3 | TRBV10-1 | CASIPLPDRHPSGNTIYF
TRBJ2-5 | TRBV7-9 | CASSLGDRAEKETQYF
TRBJ2-5 | TRBV4-2 | CASSQGERAGAGETQYF
TRBJ2-1 | TRBV6-1 | CASSVQGAVYNEQFF
TRBJ2-7 | TRBV11-2 | CASSGSGSSDEQYF
TRBJ2-1 | TRBV11-3 | CASSPSFGEGGNEQFF
TRBJ2-2 | TRBV7-3 | CASSLTGFGGELFF
TRBJ2-5 | TRBV19 | CASSIDGGKTQYF
TRBJ2-3 | TRBV10-3 | CASEALAGETQYF
TRBJ2-7 | TRBV6-8 | CASIKEGLSFYEQYF
TRBJ2-3 | TRBV7-2 | CASSLTHRGTDTQYF
TRBJ1-1 | TRBV19 | CASKGRGAEAFF
TRBJ1-4 | TRBV7-8 | CASSPREEKLFF
TRBJ1-6 | TRBV7-1 | CASSFGTTNSPLHF
TRBJ1-4 | TRBV15 | CATSRGDATNEKLFF
TRBJ2-3 | TRBV30 | CAWSGLGLADLTDTQYF